The 26 T cell receptor beta chains presented below share a single source sample, sequenced in a study of T cells after yellow fever vaccination. One entry per CDR3 protein, called by TCRdb with MiXCR from the 5' RACE reads. This table has about 69,000 distinct CDR3 sequences, 5% to 6.5% appearing once. This specimen consisted of CD4+ T cells sorted from PBMCs, obtained less than 16 days after the first yellow fever vaccination. The receptors were gathered from a man aged 18 to 29 who received the YFV17D yellow fever vaccine.

The CDR3 region has the DNA TGTGCCAGCAGTTATCGAGGGAGTCTATTCAATAGCAATCAGCCCCAGCATTTT. Encoded protein: CASSYRGSLFNSNQPQHF. The chain has TRBV12-3 or TRBV12-4 and TRBJ1-5; D uncertain. With 4 bases removed from V and 0 bases from J, the gap between germline ends came to 19 bases. CDR3 length equals 18 residues.

This clonotype came up many times. This rearrangement joins TRBV5-1 to TRBJ1-4; 7 bases line up with TRBD1. Germline CDR1 SGHRS, CDR2 YFSETQ. V shed 5 bases, J shed 3 bases, and the junction held 7 bases outside the gene matches. This CDR3 is 15 amino acids long. This CDR3 reads CASRSEGQPNEKLFF. The CDR3 nucleotides read TGCGCCAGCAGATCAGAGGGACAGCCTAATGAAAAACTGTTTTTT.

The chain employs TRBV6-2 or TRBV6-3 and TRBJ1-6, with D unclear. Deletions cut 7 bases from V and 0 bases from J, with 7 bases between. This CDR3 has 14 amino acids. Germline V CDR1 and CDR2: MNHEY, SVGEGT. CDR3 amino acids: CASKRSSYNSPLHF. The CDR3 nucleotides read TGTGCCAGCAAAAGGAGCTCCTATAATTCACCCCTCCACTTT.

At least ten counts were recorded for this clonotype. The genes are TRBV4-1 and TRBJ2-3; 8 nucleotides agree with TRBD1. The CDR3 has 15 residues. Looked up from germline, CDR1 is MGHRA and CDR2 is YSYEKL. J was trimmed by 2 bases and V by 4 bases; bases with no gene match: 5. The CDR3 loop reads CASSLGQGVTDTQYF. Here the CDR3 DNA reads TGCGCCAGCAGCCTCGGACAGGGCGTCACAGATACGCAGTATTTT.

Ten or more counts support this clonotype. The chain links TRBV24-1 to TRBJ2-1; 10 bases align to TRBD2. The CDR3 covers 12 residues. V lost 4 bases and J lost 14; bases outside the gene matches: 4. Germline lookup yields CDR1 KGHDR and CDR2 SFDVKD. The CDR3 nucleotides are TGTGCCACCAGTGACCCCGGGACTAGCGAGTTCTTC. Translation: CATSDPGTSEFF.

This clonotype was counted many times. The J gene is TRBJ2-1, the V gene TRBV10-3; D is ambiguous. The V and J ends lost 10 bases and 3 bases respectively, with 10 bases between them. This CDR3 is 12 amino acids long. Germline CDR1 and CDR2: ENHRY and SYGVKD. The CDR3 reads CATRDHYNEQFF. The CDR3 nucleotides read TGTGCCACCCGAGACCACTACAATGAGCAGTTCTTC.

This clonotype came up many times. This sequence joins TRBV5-1 and TRBJ2-2, with 11 bases lining up with TRBD2. Germline CDR1 reads SGHRS; CDR2 reads YFSETQ. Germline trimming cut 4 bases from V and 4 bases from J; bases unmatched to any gene: 18. CDR3 length: 20 amino acids. The DNA for the CDR3 is TGCGCCAGCAGCCGGCGCCCCAGGACTAGCGGGTTAGAAAGCACCGGGGAGCTGTTTTTT. Translating gives CASSRRPRTSGLESTGELFF.

This clonotype was counted ten times or more. V and J are TRBV5-4 and TRBJ2-7, with 10 bases that match TRBD1. V shed 4 bases, J shed 7 bases, and the junction held 11 bases outside the gene matches. Germline-derived CDR1 and CDR2 are SGHNT and YYREEE (reference sequence). The CDR3 totals 15 residues. As DNA, the CDR3 is TGTGCCAGCAGCCCAGGGGACAGGGGAAGATTGGAGCAGTACTTC. Protein: CASSPGDRGRLEQYF.

The table lists this clonotype with many counts. The chain links TRBV19 to TRBJ1-5; the match to TRBD1 covers 7 bases. V shed 3 bases, J shed 9 bases, and the junction held 8 bases outside the gene matches. Germline V gene sequence: CDR1 LNHDA, CDR2 SQIVND (reference sequence). The CDR3 sequence is 14 residues long. The CDR3 here is CASSMVQGPGPQHF. CDR3 bases: TGTGCCAGTAGTATGGTACAGGGGCCGGGGCCCCAGCATTTT.

This clonotype was counted at least ten times. The V gene is TRBV29-1, the J gene TRBJ2-7, with D hard to call. The CDR3 has 13 amino acids. The ends were cut back, 7 bases at V and 7 bases at J, with 20 bases in the middle. Germline values: CDR1 SQVTM, CDR2 ANQGSEA. CDR3 sequence (DNA): TGCAGCGCCGTACCCGGGCGAGATCTAGAGCAGTACGTC. This encodes CSAVPGRDLEQYV.

This clonotype was recorded many times. The CDR3 protein is CSASGPSTVEVTQYF. The CDR3 DNA is TGCAGTGCTAGTGGACCCTCTACTGTAGAGGTTACCCAGTACTTC. This chain joins TRBV20-1 and TRBJ2-5; no clear D gene. Trimming stripped 3 bases from V and 8 bases from J, with 22 bases between. The CDR3 sequence is 15 residues long. Germline lookup yields CDR1 DFQATT and CDR2 SNEGSKA (reference sequence).

This clonotype was observed at least ten times. This sequence joins TRBV4-1 and TRBJ2-3; 7 bases align to TRBD2. V gave up 0 bases and J gave up 0 bases; unmatched junction bases: 6. This CDR3 is 17 amino acids long. The germline V gene has CDR1 MGHRA and CDR2 YSYEKL. CDR3 loop: CASSQETQRGSTDTQYF. CDR3 DNA: TGCGCCAGCAGCCAAGAGACCCAGCGGGGTAGCACAGATACGCAGTATTTT.

At least ten counts were recorded for this clonotype. The chain couples TRBV18 to TRBJ2-5, with 7 bases that match TRBD2. The CDR3 extends over 15 amino acids. The V segment lost 0 bases and the J segment 4 bases; nucleotides outside the gene matches: 5. CDR1 and CDR2 from the germline V gene are KGHSH and LQKENI. The CDR3 reads CASSPPSLAAETQYF. As DNA, the CDR3 is TGTGCCAGCTCACCACCTTCCCTAGCGGCAGAGACCCAGTACTTC. Drawing the rest from reference TRBV18 and TRBJ2-5, the complete variable domain is NAGVMQNPRHLVRRRGQEARLRCSPMKGHSHVYWYRQLPEEGLKFMVYLQKENIIDESGMPKERFSAEFPKEGPSILRIQQVVRGDSAAYFCASSPPSLAAETQYFGPGTRLLVL.

This clonotype was seen many times. The V and J genes are TRBV7-9 and TRBJ1-6, with 9 bases fitting TRBD1. J was trimmed by 8 bases and V by 5 bases; bases with no gene match: 7. The CDR3 totals 15 residues. The germline V gene has CDR1 SEHNR and CDR2 FQNEAQ (reference sequence). The chain's CDR3 is CASSATGQGYSPLHF. As DNA, the CDR3 is TGTGCCAGCAGCGCCACGGGACAGGGTTATTCACCCCTCCACTTT.

This clonotype has at least ten counts. The rearrangement joins TRBV19 to TRBJ2-4; D not resolved. V was pared by 5 bases and J by 6 bases, with 11 bases between. The germline CDR1 and CDR2 sequences are LNHDA and SQIVND (reference sequence). The CDR3 covers 13 residues. CDR3 in amino acids: CASSPWLGNIQYF. CDR3 DNA sequence: TGTGCCAGTAGTCCTTGGCTGGGAAACATTCAGTACTTC.

This clonotype was found many times. The chain links TRBV3-1 to TRBJ2-2, with D hard to call. The CDR3 spans 16 residues. The germline V gene has CDR1 LGHDT and CDR2 YNNKEL (reference sequence). Trimming stripped 6 bases from V and 0 bases from J, with 14 bases between. This chain's CDR3 is CASSPTVSTNTGELFF. The CDR3, as DNA: TGTGCCAGCAGTCCGACCGTGTCCACGAACACCGGGGAGCTGTTTTTT.

At least ten counts were recorded for this clonotype. The gene calls are TRBV2 and TRBJ2-6, with TRBD1 matching 7 bases. Trimming took 5 bases from V and 2 from J; bases not matched to a gene: 3. Germline-derived CDR1 and CDR2 are SNHLY and FYNNEI. This CDR3 has 15 amino acids. The CDR3 DNA follows: TGTGCCAGCAGTCCCGACAGGGCTGGGGCCAACGTCCTGACTTTC. Its protein product is CASSPDRAGANVLTF.

This clonotype showed up many times. The genes are TRBV5-1 and TRBJ2-3; D may match TRBD1 or TRBD2 (6 bases each). The germline V and J ends were trimmed by 5 bases and 1 base, with 8 bases remaining between them. Germline V lookup: CDR1 SGHRS, CDR2 YFSETQ. The CDR3 runs 13 residues. Here the CDR3 DNA reads TGCGCCAGCAGTAGGGGGGGCACAGATACGCAGTATTTT. Translating gives CASSRGGTDTQYF.

In its sample, this clonotype was seen many times. The gene calls are TRBV7-9 and TRBJ1-2, with 7 positions matching TRBD1. Germline CDR1 is SEHNR and CDR2 is FQNEAQ (reference sequence). CDR3 size: 13 residues. J was trimmed by 6 bases and V by 5 bases; bases with no gene match: 6. In DNA form, the CDR3 reads TGTGCCAGCAGCCGACAGGGCTCGGATGGCTACACCTTC. It is translated as CASSRQGSDGYTF. The whole variable domain, filled in from reference TRBV7-9 and TRBJ1-2, reads DTGVSQNPRHKITKRGQNVTFRCDPISEHNRLYWYRQTLGQGPEFLTYFQNEAQLEKSRLLSDRFSAERPKGSFSTLEIQRTEQGDSAMYLCASSRQGSDGYTFGSGTRLTVV.

This clonotype was observed many times. The V and J genes are TRBV5-1 and TRBJ1-2; 8 positions agree with TRBD1. Looked up from germline, CDR1 is SGHRS and CDR2 is YFSETQ. J lost 6 bases, V lost 9 bases, and 19 bases had no gene match. The CDR3 contains 16 residues. DNA of the CDR3: TGCGCCACCAGACTGACAGGGGATCAGAAAAGGGATGGCTACACCTTC. It specifies CATRLTGDQKRDGYTF.

There are many counts of this clonotype. The chain has TRBV24-1 and TRBJ2-2; D gene ambiguous. Trimming left V 2 bases short and J 6 bases short, with 3 bases between. The CDR3 is 12 amino acids. The germline V gene encodes CDR1 KGHDR and CDR2 SFDVKD. Here the CDR3 reads CATSDSAGELFF. The CDR3 coding sequence is TGTGCCACCAGTGATTCAGCCGGGGAGCTGTTTTTT.

This clonotype was seen ten or more times. CDR3 nucleotide sequence: TGTGCCAGCAGCTTACAAGCGGGGGGGGCGACAGATACGCAGTATTTT. This sequence encodes CASSLQAGGATDTQYF. The chain carries TRBV11-3 and TRBJ2-3; 10 nucleotides agree with TRBD2. J was trimmed by 3 bases and V by 2 bases; bases with no gene match: 5. The germline CDR1 and CDR2 sequences are SGHNT and YENEEA. The CDR3 totals 16 residues.

This clonotype was detected many times. V and J are TRBV18 and TRBJ1-5; D unclear. The CDR3 is 16 amino acids. Between the trimmed V and J ends, which lost 2 bases and 5 bases, there was a span of 16 bases. The germline V gene has CDR1 KGHSH and CDR2 LQKENI. CDR3 region: CASSPAAPTFDQPQHF. DNA for the CDR3: TGTGCCAGCTCACCAGCAGCACCGACTTTTGATCAGCCCCAGCATTTT. The complete variable domain, with remaining parts taken from reference TRBV18 and TRBJ1-5, reads NAGVMQNPRHLVRRRGQEARLRCSPMKGHSHVYWYRQLPEEGLKFMVYLQKENIIDESGMPKERFSAEFPKEGPSILRIQQVVRGDSAAYFCASSPAAPTFDQPQHFGDGTRLSIL.

At least ten counts were recorded for this clonotype. V is TRBV20-1 and J is TRBJ2-2, with D perhaps TRBD1 or TRBD2 (5 bases each). Germline loops: CDR1 DFQATT, CDR2 SNEGSKA (reference sequence). The CDR3 loop spans 16 amino acids. With 0 bases removed from V and 3 bases from J, the gap between germline ends came to 14 bases. CDR3 amino acids: CSARDQRGGHTGELFF. CDR3 DNA sequence: TGCAGTGCTAGAGATCAGCGTGGGGGTCACACCGGGGAGCTGTTTTTT.

This clonotype was observed at least ten times. This chain links TRBV28 with TRBJ2-5; 10 bases align to TRBD1. The CDR3 totals 14 residues. The germline V gene encodes CDR1 MDHEN and CDR2 SYDVKM. Trimming at V came to 6 bases and at J to 5 bases, leaving 6 bases not matched to a gene. The CDR3: CASRDRGRGETQYF. In DNA, the CDR3 is TGTGCCAGCAGAGACAGGGGGCGCGGGGAGACCCAGTACTTC.

This clonotype was detected ten times or more. This rearrangement joins TRBV12-3 or TRBV12-4 to TRBJ2-5; D remains ambiguous. CDR3 length: 12 residues. V lost 5 bases to trimming and J lost 4 bases, with 8 bases between them. The CDR3 sequence is CASSRKLETQYF. The DNA of the CDR3 is TGTGCCAGCAGTCGGAAATTAGAGACCCAGTACTTC.